The source of this TCR beta chain is a study of HIV-infected patients and healthy controls. V lost 2 bases and J lost 7, with 17 bases in between. Germline values: CDR1 MNHEY, CDR2 SMNVEV (reference sequence). The CDR3 is 15 residues long. Study-wide points: CDR3 sharing between individuals was lower in HIV-infected patients than in healthy controls. In healthy controls, MAIT alpha CDR3s were common; in HIV+ repertoires, severely depleted. Donor HLA types were not determined in the study.

cDNA was made from 500 ng RNA using alpha and beta constant primers. Separate chain-specific third strand synthesis with multiplexing indices produced the alpha and beta libraries. TCRdb reprocessed the 5' RACE reads via MiXCR and lists one record per CDR3 protein. The table shows some 15,000 distinct CDR3 sequences, with 7% occurring only once. The repertoire came from unfractionated whole blood and reflected all unsorted peripheral T cells. This clonotype was detected ten times or more. As yet, its antigen is unknown. This TCR derives from an adult in good health. V gene TRBV27 combines with J gene TRBJ1-2, with a weak D call TRBD1 (6 bases). Sequencing was done on a sample of blood. The CDR3 loop reads CASSLGGGAASGYTF. The CDR3 bases are TGTGCCAGCAGTTTAGGTGGGGGCGCCGCGAGTGGCTACACCTTC.